This TCR beta chain is drawn from a study of blood T cells in healthy people across ages (dated by TCRdb to between 2014 and 2016). The study in broad terms: In model experiments, template switching captured roughly one uniquely barcoded TCR beta cDNA molecule for every two T cells. Age-related changes in TCR beta repertoire diversity were measured in the study by deep sequencing normalized with unique cDNA molecular identifiers. Donors were grouped into four age groups: young (average approximately 16 years), middle-aged (roughly 37), aged (around 60) and long-lived (about 89). To avoid experimental bias, donors of different ages were randomly spread across the sequencing lanes. Two additional independent replicas of 1 million unique cDNA reads from the same blood draw were analyzed for two donors (one aged 18 to 29 and one aged 80 or older). Study-level results and caveats: Bulk unsorted PBMC profiling prevented conclusive comparison of naive and antigen-experienced compartments. As age increased, observed TCR beta diversity per million T cells dropped in a roughly linear way, and a significant reduction was already evident by age around 41. Compared with the aged group, more naive CD4+ T cells, fewer expanded clones and increased TCR diversity were shown by the long-lived group, suggesting age selection. A strong correlation was found between observed TCR beta diversity and the percentage of naive T cells measured by flow cytometry. Total diversity estimates from one million sequenced T cells were considered lower bounds and underestimates. Because donor CMV infection status was unknown, age-related changes in expanded clonotypes were potentially confounded.

The receptor library was made with 5' RACE. TCRdb lists the instrument as Illumina HiSeq 2500. A second PCR of about 7 to 12 cycles was run with a J-beta primer mix and a sample-barcoded 5' primer. A unique molecular identifier was introduced onto each TCR beta cDNA molecule by a template-switch 5' adaptor carrying 12 random nucleotides. Each sample yielded at least 2.5 million CDR3-containing paired-end reads. First-strand cDNA synthesis was performed from all RNA using the Mint cDNA synthesis kit, with priming by a TRBC-specific oligonucleotide. Following uracil-DNA glycosylase treatment, a first 18-cycle PCR with universal primers M1SS and BC2_uni_R was performed on all cDNA. Per the original workflow: Normalization of each sample was performed by random selection of 1 million high-quality reads, each carrying a distinct molecular identifier. Reads with shared molecular identifiers were discarded instead of being binned into consensus sequences. CDR3 identification, clonotype clustering and error correction used MiTCR with a Q25 quality threshold and the strictest error-elimination algorithm. Lower-bound total TCR beta diversity was estimated with a nonparametric unseen species model using Euler transformation. TCRdb cleaned the public reads at Q25 with fastp, built clones with MiXCR and kept in-frame beta chains. Identical CDR3 protein sequences are pooled into one entry, listed with their most common genes and DNA. The V and J calls and clone size are TCRdb's, not the authors'. Within this sample are about 1.4 million distinct CDR3 sequences, with approximately 63% of them counted one time only. The ten largest make up over 6.5% of the sample.

From the cysteine up to the phenylalanine, the CDR3 has a length of 15 residues. Left in the record is the CDR3 DNA by itself, 45 bases read in frame from the first base. CDR1 and CDR2, looked up from the germline V gene (reference sequence), are LGHDT and YNNKEL. The V end loses 3 bases and the J end loses 0 bases, and a stretch of 8 bases separates them. As to this clonotype: Its specific antigen is unknown. No quality values exist for individual bases; no much larger clone is one base distant.

The donors were about 40 Caucasian individuals from Russia, aged 6 to 90 years, who were systemically healthy. Each donor gave approximately 10 milliliters of peripheral blood, collected into EDTA-treated Vacutainer tubes. PBMCs were isolated by Ficoll-Paque density-gradient centrifugation, with at least 6.5 million obtained per sample. Trizol reagent was used to extract total RNA from PBMCs, with at least 5.5 micrograms per sample. Naive CD45RAhigh/CD27high T cell percentages were measured by flow cytometry on a PBMC aliquot from every donor. Rearrangement joined TRBV3-1 to TRBJ2-2; the D gene is possibly TRBD1, with 5 bases matching. The sample taken for sequencing was blood. This receptor was taken from a man younger than 30 in good health. The DNA sequence is given as TGTGCCAGCAGCCAGGACACCACGAACACCGGGGAGCTGTTTTTT. Its translation reads: CASSQDTTNTGELFF.